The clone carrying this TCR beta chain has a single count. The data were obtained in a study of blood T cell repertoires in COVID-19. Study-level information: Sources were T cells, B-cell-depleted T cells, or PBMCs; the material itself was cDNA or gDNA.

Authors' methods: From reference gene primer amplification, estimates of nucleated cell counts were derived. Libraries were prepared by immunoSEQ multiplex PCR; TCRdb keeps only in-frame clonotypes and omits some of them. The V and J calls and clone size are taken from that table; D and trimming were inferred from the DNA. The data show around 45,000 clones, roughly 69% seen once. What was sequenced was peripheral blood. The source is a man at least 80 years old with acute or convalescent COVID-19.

The CDR3 protein is CASSTGGGGNQPQHF. The CDR3 DNA sequence: TGTGCCAGCTCAACAGGGGGCGGTGGCAATCAGCCCCAGCATTTT. The rearrangement links TRBV18 to TRBJ1-5; 9 nucleotides match TRBD1. The germline gives CDR1 KGHSH, CDR2 LQKENI. There are 15 residues in the CDR3. The ends lost 5 bases at V and 2 bases at J; junction bases unmatched: 4.